Listed below are T cell receptor beta chains from one sample, sequenced in a study of blood T cell repertoires in COVID-19. Libraries were prepared by immunoSEQ multiplex PCR; TCRdb keeps only in-frame clonotypes and omits some of them. The sample contains some 150,000 clones, 75% to 90% of which appear only once. Sample: peripheral blood. The receptors originated from a woman in her sixties or seventies with acute or convalescent COVID-19. CDR3s include the opening cysteine and the closing phenylalanine or tryptophan. D genes are given only for firm matches. The size of a clone is reported for some rows only, either as once, few or many, or as a class for expanded clones.

clone_size,v_call,j_call,d_call,cdr3_aa,cdr3_nt
once,TRBV6-5,TRBJ1-1,TRBD1,CASSYSTGLNTEAFF,TGTGCCAGCAGTTACTCGACAGGGTTGAACACTGAAGCTTTCTTT
-,TRBV5-1,TRBJ1-2,TRBD1,CASSPLTGGWSYGYTF,TGCGCCAGCAGCCCTCTTACAGGGGGCTGGTCCTATGGCTACACCTTC
-,TRBV2,TRBJ1-5,-,CASSGEQGYSNQPQHF,TGTGCCAGCAGTGGAGAACAGGGCTATAGCAATCAGCCCCAGCATTTT
-,TRBV19,TRBJ2-1,TRBD2,CASSIVLAGTSYNEQFF,TGTGCCAGTAGTATCGTCCTAGCGGGGACATCCTACAATGAGCAGTTCTTC
-,TRBV18,TRBJ2-1,-,CASSPTGPNEQFF,TGTGCCAGCTCACCGACAGGTCCCAATGAGCAGTTCTTC
-,TRBV7-9,TRBJ2-1,-,CASSLGGSNNEQFF,TGTGCCAGCAGCCTTGGGGGGTCGAACAATGAGCAGTTCTTC
-,TRBV6-1,TRBJ1-5,-,CASSERWGEKGTLHF,TGTGCCAGCAGTGAACGTTGGGGGGAGAAGGGTACGCTGCATTTT
-,TRBV2,TRBJ1-2,-,CASSIPQGNRGYTF,TGTGCCAGCAGTATTCCACAGGGTAACCGAGGCTACACCTTC
-,TRBV6-4,TRBJ2-2,-,CASSDGQHTGELFF,TGTGCCAGCAGTGACGGGCAGCACACCGGGGAGCTGTTTTTT
-,TRBV19,TRBJ1-2,TRBD1,CASSSDRVVPGYTF,TGTGCCAGTAGTAGTGACAGGGTGGTTCCTGGCTACACCTTC
-,TRBV6-2/TRBV6-3,TRBJ2-1,TRBD1,CASSSLVDRANEQFF,TGTGCCAGCAGTTCGTTGGTCGACAGGGCGAATGAGCAGTTCTTC
-,TRBV6-5,TRBJ2-2,-,CASSWAGSTGELFF,TGTGCCAGCAGTTGGGCAGGAAGCACCGGGGAGCTGTTTTTT
-,TRBV3-1/TRBV3-2,TRBJ2-1,-,CASSQVQQTSNEQFF,TGTGCCAGCAGCCAAGTTCAACAGACTAGCAATGAGCAGTTCTTC
once,TRBV6-2/TRBV6-3,TRBJ2-5,-,CASSYLSLGTETQYF,TGTGCCAGCAGTTACTTGTCTCTAGGTACCGAGACCCAGTACTTC
few,TRBV7-9,TRBJ2-2,TRBD1,CASSRRGSNTGELFF,TGTGCCAGCAGCCGCAGGGGGTCAAACACCGGGGAGCTGTTTTTT
-,TRBV2,TRBJ1-2,-,CASITDRGGSNYGYTF,TGTGCCAGCATCACAGACCGCGGAGGGAGTAACTATGGCTACACCTTC
-,TRBV6-5,TRBJ1-1,-,CASTYSRGSNTEAFF,TGTGCCAGCACCTACAGTCGGGGTTCGAACACTGAAGCTTTCTTT
-,TRBV6-5,TRBJ1-2,TRBD1,CASSPTTGVYGYTF,TGTGCCAGCAGTCCGACGACAGGGGTCTATGGCTACACCTTC
-,TRBV4-3,TRBJ1-4,-,CASSQEGGEKLFF,TGCGCCAGCAGCCAAGAGGGGGGTGAAAAACTGTTTTTT
-,TRBV19,TRBJ2-6,-,CASSIQGGSGANVLTF,TGTGCCAGTAGTATCCAGGGGGGTTCCGGGGCCAACGTCCTGACTTTC
-,TRBV6-6,TRBJ2-3,-,CASSYSGPGADTQYF,TGTGCCAGCAGTTACTCGGGACCGGGAGCGGATACGCAGTATTTT
-,TRBV5-6,TRBJ2-1,-,CASSFQTSSYNEQFF,TGTGCCAGCAGCTTTCAGACTAGCTCCTACAATGAGCAGTTCTTC
few,TRBV18,TRBJ1-3,-,CASSPSKGASGNTIYF,TGTGCCAGCTCACCCTCCAAGGGAGCGTCTGGAAACACCATATATTTT
once,TRBV7-3,TRBJ2-3,TRBD2,CASSPRGGPPPRVLTDTQYF,TGTGCCAGCAGCCCACGGGGGGGCCCTCCCCCAAGGGTGCTCACAGATACGCAGTATTTT
-,TRBV19,TRBJ2-6,TRBD1,CASSFPGTGPVLTF,TGTGCCAGTAGTTTCCCCGGGACAGGCCCCGTCCTGACTTTC
-,TRBV3-1/TRBV3-2,TRBJ2-7,TRBD2,CASSQHRSGDSSYEQYF,TGTGCCAGCAGCCAACATCGAAGCGGGGATAGCTCCTACGAGCAGTACTTC
few,TRBV6-2/TRBV6-3,TRBJ2-7,-,CASSSGENYEQYF,TGTGCCAGCAGCTCCGGGGAGAACTACGAGCAGTACTTC
-,TRBV5-1,TRBJ1-5,-,CASSLSGGPQPQHF,TGCGCCAGCAGCTTGTCCGGGGGGCCTCAGCCCCAGCATTTT
-,TRBV6-6,TRBJ2-7,TRBD1,CASSPETGGSYEQYF,TGTGCCAGCAGTCCTGAGACAGGGGGCAGCTACGAGCAGTACTTC
-,TRBV2,TRBJ2-2,TRBD1,CASSPRQGASSGELFF,TGTGCCAGCAGTCCCCGACAGGGGGCGAGTTCCGGGGAGCTGTTTTTT
few,TRBV28,TRBJ1-6,-,CASRYNRELNSPLHF,TGTGCCAGCAGGTATAACCGGGAACTCAATTCACCCCTCCACTTT
-,TRBV6-6,TRBJ1-6,-,CASSPITSNSPLHF,TGTGCCAGCAGCCCTATCACTTCTAATTCACCCCTCCACTTT
once,TRBV19,TRBJ1-5,TRBD1,CASSTSGQGATNQPQHF,TGTGCCAGTAGTACTTCGGGACAGGGGGCAACCAATCAGCCCCAGCATTTT
-,TRBV20-1,TRBJ1-4,-,CSASRSGLTEKLFF,TGCAGTGCTAGTAGGTCGGGTCTGACTGAAAAACTGTTTTTT
once,TRBV7-9,TRBJ2-3,TRBD1,CASSVGQGNTDTQYF,TGTGCCAGCAGCGTGGGACAGGGTAACACAGATACGCAGTATTTT
few,TRBV7-9,TRBJ1-4,-,CASSLDGGPNEKLFF,TGTGCCAGCAGCTTAGATGGAGGGCCTAATGAAAAACTGTTTTTT
-,TRBV4-3,TRBJ1-5,-,CASSQAGTGTPQHF,TGCGCCAGCAGCCAAGCCGGTACCGGGACACCCCAGCATTTT
-,TRBV4-3,TRBJ2-1,TRBD1,CASSQRQGSYNEQFF,TGCGCCAGCAGCCAACGACAGGGTTCTTACAATGAGCAGTTCTTC
-,TRBV28,TRBJ1-2,TRBD1,CASSLPPGQGFGYTF,TGTGCCAGCAGTTTACCTCCGGGACAGGGGTTTGGCTACACCTTC
-,TRBV7-9,TRBJ1-1,-,CASSLAVGASAEAFF,TGTGCCAGCAGCTTAGCGGTGGGGGCGAGCGCTGAAGCTTTCTTT
-,TRBV11-2,TRBJ1-1,-,CASSLDHSRYTEAFF,TGTGCCAGCAGCTTAGATCACTCCCGGTACACTGAAGCTTTCTTT
-,TRBV4-3,TRBJ1-4,-,CASSQHSDGSEKLFF,TGCGCCAGCAGCCAGCATTCGGACGGGAGTGAAAAACTGTTTTTT
-,TRBV6-2/TRBV6-3,TRBJ1-5,-,CASSLPGGNQPQHF,TGTGCCAGCAGCCTCCCCGGGGGTAATCAGCCCCAGCATTTT
-,TRBV2,TRBJ1-2,-,CASSAELGGRGSIF,TGTGCCAGCAGTGCGGAACTCGGAGGCCGGGGGTCCATTTTC
-,TRBV12-5,TRBJ1-1,TRBD1,CASGQGTPNTEAFF,TGTGCTAGTGGACAGGGGACCCCGAACACTGAAGCTTTCTTT
-,TRBV19,TRBJ1-4,TRBD1,CASSMGQGGTNEKLFF,TGTGCCAGTAGTATGGGACAGGGCGGCACTAATGAAAAACTGTTTTTT
once,TRBV5-6,TRBJ1-4,TRBD1,CASSRVGTGEEKLFF,TGTGCCAGCAGCCGGGTTGGGACAGGGGAGGAAAAACTGTTTTTT
-,TRBV11-2,TRBJ2-7,TRBD1,CASSLTPAGRQGASEQYF,TGTGCCAGCAGCTTAACCCCGGCGGGGAGACAGGGGGCGAGCGAGCAGTACTTC
-,TRBV6-4,TRBJ2-3,TRBD2,CATGGAGPDTQYF,TGTGCCACCGGGGGGGCTGGCCCAGATACGCAGTATTTT